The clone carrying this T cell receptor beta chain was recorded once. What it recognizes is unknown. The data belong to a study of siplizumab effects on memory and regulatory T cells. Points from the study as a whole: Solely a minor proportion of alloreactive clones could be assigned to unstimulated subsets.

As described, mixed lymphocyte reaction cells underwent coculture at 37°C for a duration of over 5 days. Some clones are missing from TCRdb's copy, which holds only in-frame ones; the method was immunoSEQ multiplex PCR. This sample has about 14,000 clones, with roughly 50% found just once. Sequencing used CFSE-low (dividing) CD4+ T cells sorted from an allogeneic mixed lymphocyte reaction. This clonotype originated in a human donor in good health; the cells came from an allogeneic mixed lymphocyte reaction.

DNA of the CDR3: TGTGCCAGCAGCCCGGACGGCCCCCAAGAGACCCAGTACTTC. Translation: CASSPDGPQETQYF. The chain is built from TRBV11-3 and TRBJ2-5, with unresolved D. V was shortened by 5 bases and J by 1 base, with 11 bases between the two germline ends. The CDR3 extends over 14 amino acids. Germline-derived CDR1 and CDR2 are SGHNT and YENEEA.